The 25 T cell receptor beta chains below come from one sample, sequenced in a study of T cells in women clearing cervical HPV infection. Using immunoSEQ multiplex PCR, the repertoire was profiled, and TCRdb retains in-frame clones only, with some absent. The sample table includes 11,000 to 15,000 clones. The specimen was blood buffy coat. The receptor source for this set is a woman between 18 and 70 years old with a cervical HPV16 infection that either progressed to CIN3+ or cleared (not recorded which).

A note on this clone: Sequencing ends 3 residues short of the CDR3 end; the germline J gene provides the rest. The chain is built from TRBV19 and TRBJ1-4; D not certain. Germline CDR1 LNHDA, CDR2 SQIVND (reference sequence). The CDR3 extends over 15 amino acids. The CDR3 is CASQPVGSYNSPLFF. The sequenced CDR3 bases are TGTGCCAGTCAACCGGTCGGGTCCTATAATTCACCA.

Remarks on this clone: The read comes to an end 3 residues before the CDR3 does, leaving the germline J gene to fill in the end. The J gene is TRBJ1-2, the V gene TRBV11-1, with D uncertain. V was trimmed by 0 bases and J by 6 bases, leaving 8 bases between them. There are 13 residues in the CDR3. From germline, CDR1 is SGHAT and CDR2 FQDESV (reference sequence). Here the CDR3 reads CASSLAGYHGYTF. Incomplete CDR3 DNA: TGTGCCAGCAGCTTAGCAGGGTACCATGGC.

A remark on this clone: The read halts 3 residues ahead of the CDR3 end, with the missing end drawn from the germline J gene. The chain links TRBV19 to TRBJ1-2; 7 nucleotides agree with TRBD1. With V trimmed by 4 bases and J by 4 bases, 12 bases remained unmatched. The V gene's germline CDR1 is LNHDA and CDR2 SQIVND (reference sequence). CDR3 length equals 16 residues. This CDR3 reads CASSTDPKTGSYGYTF. CDR3 DNA, as far as it was read: TGTGCCAGTAGTACAGACCCGAAGACAGGGAGCTATGGC.

About this clone itself: The CDR3 end falls 3 residues outside the read, so it is completed with the germline J gene. The gene calls are TRBV30 and TRBJ1-3; TRBD1 agrees at 9 bases. The trim removed 3 bases at V and 0 bases at J, leaving 6 bases unmatched. The germline gives CDR1 GTSNPN, CDR2 SVGIG (reference sequence). CDR3 length: 16 residues. The CDR3: CAWRGTGTHSGNTIYF. The sequenced part of the CDR3 DNA is TGTGCCTGGAGGGGGACAGGGACTCACTCTGGAAACACC.

Comments on this clone: The missing CDR3 end, 3 residues past where the read stops, is filled in from the germline J gene. The V call is TRBV30, the J call TRBJ2-1; 7 bases align to TRBD1. J lost 7 bases, V lost 2 bases, and 14 bases had no gene match. The CDR3 loop spans 16 amino acids. CDR1 is GTSNPN, CDR2 SVGIG, per germline (reference sequence). The CDR3 bases that were read are TGTGCCTGGAGTCCATTCCGGGACAGCTTAATTAATGAG. Amino acids: CAWSPFRDSLINE. The whole CDR3 protein is CAWSPFRDSLINEQFF.

Note on this clone: Read data end 3 residues before the CDR3 end; the end is taken from the germline J gene. The V call is TRBV2, the J call TRBJ1-2; 7 nucleotides line up with TRBD1. This CDR3 spans 16 amino acids. The germline gives CDR1 SNHLY, CDR2 FYNNEI. CDR3 bases read: TGTGCCAGCAGTGCGGGACAGTCAACTAGCACAGATACC. Amino acid sequence: CASSAGQSTSTDT. The whole CDR3 protein reads CASSAGQSTSTDTYTF.

The CDR3 DNA, read in part, is TGTGCCAGTAGTATTCCAGGGCTTGGTGAAAAA. It codes for CASSIPGLGEK. The whole CDR3 sequence reads CASSIPGLGEKLFF. V is TRBV19 and J is TRBJ1-4; maybe TRBD1 (5 bases). The missing CDR3 end, 3 residues past where the read stops, is filled in from the germline J gene. Trimming pared 3 bases from V and 7 bases from J, leaving 12 bases between. The CDR3 has 14 residues. Germline V CDR1 and CDR2: LNHDA, SQIVND (reference sequence).

CDR3 residues: CASSPSRLNQPQHF. Incomplete CDR3 DNA: TGCGCCAGCAGTCCCAGCAGGCTCAATCAGCCC. V gene TRBV10-2 combines with J gene TRBJ1-5; the D is unclear. The observed sequence ends 3 residues before the CDR3 terminus, with the missing tail filled in from the germline J gene. Germline V CDR1 and CDR2: WSHSY, SAAADI. This CDR3 has 14 residues. The V end was cut by 5 bases, the J end by 3 bases, with 11 bases between.

With regard to this clone: The CDR3 is cut off 3 residues early in the read; its end comes from the germline J gene. The genes are TRBV9 and TRBJ1-2; 11 bases agree with TRBD1. The CDR3 sequence is 16 residues long. The V and J ends lost 3 bases and 5 bases, in that order; junction bases with no gene match: 9. The germline CDR1 and CDR2 sequences are SGDLS and YYNGEE. Incomplete CDR3 DNA: TGTGCCAGCAGCGCGGGACAGGGGGTTTTCAGTTATGGC. Amino acid sequence: CASSAGQGVFSYG. The full CDR3 protein reads CASSAGQGVFSYGYTF.

Details on this clone: The read terminates 3 residues before the CDR3 end, so the remaining end is supplied by the germline J gene. The chain has TRBV5-1 and TRBJ2-2; 11 bases align to TRBD2. The CDR3 extends over 16 amino acids. After removal of 7 bases from V and 7 bases from J, the junction contained 12 bases not matched to a gene. Germline loops: CDR1 SGHRS, CDR2 YFSETQ. The covered CDR3 bases are TGCGCCAGCCTCAACTTAGCGGGGGGGCCCGTCGGGGAG. It codes for CASLNLAGGPVGE. The entire CDR3 sequence reads CASLNLAGGPVGELFF.

To note about this clone: The missing CDR3 end, 3 residues past where the read stops, is filled in from the germline J gene. This chain joins TRBV13 and TRBJ2-3; maybe TRBD1 (5 bases). The V gene lost 5 bases and the J gene lost 6 bases, with 18 bases spanning the gap. This CDR3 comprises 15 residues. Germline V gives CDR1 PRHDT, CDR2 FYEKMQ (reference sequence). The CDR3 is CASSLLKGAGDTQYF. The sequenced part of the CDR3 DNA is TGTGCCAGCAGCCTCTTGAAAGGGGCCGGGGATACG. The full variable domain, with the rest looked up from reference TRBV13 and TRBJ2-3, is AAGVIQSPRHLIKEKRETATLKCYPIPRHDTVYWYQQGPGQDPQFLISFYEKMQSDKGSIPDRFSAQQFSDYHSELNMSSLELGDSALYFCASSLLKGAGDTQYFGPGTRLTVL.

Comment on this clone: Coverage ceases 3 residues before the CDR3 finishes, and the germline J gene fills in the end. Other DNA sequences within the sample encode an identical CDR3. This chain connects TRBV19 to TRBJ1-3; D might be TRBD1 (5 bases). V was trimmed by 6 bases and J by 0 bases, leaving 12 bases between them. Germline V CDR1 and CDR2: LNHDA, SQIVND (reference sequence). The CDR3 covers 15 residues. Here the CDR3 reads CASRHTGYSGNTIYF. The part of the CDR3 DNA that was read is TGTGCCAGTAGGCATACAGGATACTCTGGAAACACC.

On this clone itself: Coverage ceases 3 residues before the CDR3 finishes, and the germline J gene fills in the end. The V and J genes are TRBV2 and TRBJ1-2, with D possibly being TRBD1 (5 bases). The germline V gene encodes CDR1 SNHLY and CDR2 FYNNEI. The CDR3 has 12 amino acids. V was clipped by 6 bases and J by 4 bases, with 9 bases between them. The CDR3 protein is CASRGRVYGYTF. The part of the CDR3 DNA that was read is TGTGCCAGCAGGGGCAGGGTCTATGGC.

On this clone itself: The missing CDR3 end, 3 residues past where the read stops, is filled in from the germline J gene. The J gene is TRBJ2-7, the V gene TRBV20-1, with TRBD2 matching over 11 bases. The CDR3 loop spans 15 amino acids. The ends lost 2 bases at V and 4 bases at J; junction bases unmatched: 7. CDR1 is DFQATT and CDR2 is SNEGSKA in the germline V gene (reference sequence). The DNA read from the CDR3 is TGCAGTGCTAGACTGCCTAGCGGGGGGATTTACGAG. It yields the protein CSARLPSGGIYE. The complete CDR3 sequence is CSARLPSGGIYEQYF.

As for this clone: The read ends 3 residues early relative to the CDR3; the germline J gene fills the gap. This chain uses TRBV7-3 with TRBJ2-1, with D possibly matching TRBD2 (6 bases). Germline CDR1 and CDR2: SGHTA and FQGTGA. The CDR3 totals 14 residues. Trimming took 1 base from V and 9 from J, leaving 13 bases between them. CDR3 loop: CASSLNPGVGEQFF. The sequenced part of the CDR3 DNA is TGTGCCAGCAGCTTAAATCCGGGGGTAGGTGAG.

Concerning this clone itself: The read is 3 residues too short to cover the CDR3 end, so that end is filled in from the germline J gene. V usage is TRBV2 and J usage is TRBJ1-1; no clear D gene. V dropped 6 bases and J dropped 3 bases, with 11 bases sitting between them. The CDR3 is made up of 13 amino acids. Germline-derived CDR1 and CDR2 are SNHLY and FYNNEI. CDR3 DNA (partial): TGTGCCAGCAGGGATAGTAGGGACACTGAA. Translating gives CASRDSRDTE. The complete CDR3 reads CASRDSRDTEAFF.

A remark on this clone: With the read ending 3 residues before the CDR3 end, the germline J gene is used to fill in that end. V usage is TRBV19 and J usage is TRBJ2-3; tentative D call: TRBD1 (6 bases). The germline gives CDR1 LNHDA, CDR2 SQIVND (reference sequence). The CDR3 consists of 14 residues. Incomplete CDR3 DNA: TGTGCCAGTAGCCGAGGGACACCTACACAGACG. Its protein is CASSRGTPTQT. The full CDR3 protein reads CASSRGTPTQTQYF.

Notes on this clone: Sequencing ends 3 residues short of the CDR3 end; the germline J gene provides the rest. The V gene is TRBV5-6, the J gene TRBJ2-5; perhaps TRBD1 as D (6 bases). From germline, CDR1 is SGHDT and CDR2 YYEEEE. This CDR3 is built from 14 residues. The CDR3 bases that were read are TGTGCCAGCAGCTTCGGACAGCTCACAGATACC. Translating gives CASSFGQLTDT. The whole CDR3 sequence reads CASSFGQLTDTQYF.

On this clone: The read is 3 residues too short to cover the CDR3 end, so that end is filled in from the germline J gene. The chain joins TRBV9 to TRBJ2-2; D is ambiguous. The germline V gene has CDR1 SGDLS and CDR2 YYNGEE. The CDR3 is 14 residues long. The ends were cut back, 4 bases at V and 0 bases at J, with 7 bases in the middle. This chain's CDR3 is CASSTRSNTGELFF. The sequenced CDR3 bases are TGTGCCAGCAGCACCCGGTCGAACACCGGGGAG.

To note about this clone: The junction and the germline gene differ at one end; a read error may be behind it. The read stops 3 residues short of the end of the CDR3; the missing end is completed from the germline J gene. At the DNA level, this CDR3 is encoded by other sequences in the same sample as well. This chain connects TRBV5-6 to TRBJ1-3; D remains ambiguous. This CDR3 contains 14 residues. Germline V gives CDR1 SGHDT, CDR2 YYEEEE. The CDR3 is CASSFGEGGNTIYF. CDR3 DNA (partial): TGTGCCAGCAGCTTCGGGGAGGGAGGAAACACT.

About this clone: The observed sequence ends 3 residues before the CDR3 terminus, with the missing tail filled in from the germline J gene. The genes are TRBV2 and TRBJ1-2, with D tentatively TRBD1 (6 bases). The CDR3 is 15 amino acids. Looked up from germline, CDR1 is SNHLY and CDR2 is FYNNEI. The covered CDR3 bases are TGTGCCAGCACCCCGAGTCTAGCGGGACACTATACC. Its protein product is CASTPSLAGHYT. The whole CDR3 protein is CASTPSLAGHYTYTF.

Concerning this clone: The read terminates 3 residues before the CDR3 end, so the remaining end is supplied by the germline J gene. This chain uses TRBV30 with TRBJ1-2; unclear D gene. CDR3 length: 12 amino acids. The germline CDR1 and CDR2 sequences are GTSNPN and SVGIG (reference sequence). CDR3 sequence: CAWSVVGYDYTF. CDR3 DNA (partial): TGTGCCTGGAGTGTAGTGGGCTACGAC.

Notes on this clone: The read falls 3 residues short of the CDR3 end, and the missing part is taken from the germline J gene. The chain recombines TRBV30 with TRBJ2-2; 8 positions match TRBD2. Germline trimming cut 8 bases from V and 4 bases from J; bases unmatched to any gene: 12. The CDR3 covers 15 residues. From germline, CDR1 is GTSNPN and CDR2 SVGIG (reference sequence). The CDR3 here is CAATGGLKGTGELFF. The covered CDR3 bases are TGTGCCGCAACGGGGGGGCTAAAGGGCACCGGGGAG.

Judged by frequency, this clone is medium-sized. The read is 3 residues too short to cover the CDR3 end, so that end is filled in from the germline J gene. The sample has other DNA sequences that encode this CDR3 too. V is TRBV18 and J is TRBJ2-3, with 9 nucleotides matching TRBD2. The CDR3 totals 15 residues. Trimming at V came to 1 base and at J to 5 bases, leaving 4 bases not matched to a gene. Per germline, CDR1 KGHSH and CDR2 LQKENI. CDR3 sequence reads: CASSPQGLAIDTQYF. The part of the CDR3 DNA that was read is TGTGCCAGCTCACCACAGGGACTAGCAATAGATACG. Variable domain in full (rest from reference TRBV18 and TRBJ2-3): NAGVMQNPRHLVRRRGQEARLRCSPMKGHSHVYWYRQLPEEGLKFMVYLQKENIIDESGMPKERFSAEFPKEGPSILRIQQVVRGDSAAYFCASSPQGLAIDTQYFGPGTRLTVL.

CDR3 amino acids: CASSRGTGTGVANIQYF. Incomplete CDR3 DNA: TGTGCCAGCAGCCGGGGAACCGGGACAGGGGTTGCAAACATT. J is TRBJ2-4 and V is TRBV4-2; TRBD1 matches at 10 bases. Coverage ceases 3 residues before the CDR3 finishes, and the germline J gene fills in the end. Germline CDR1 and CDR2: LGHNA and YNFKEQ. This CDR3 is built from 17 residues. V shed 4 bases and J 6 bases; nucleotides not matched to a gene: 12.